Listed here are 12 T cell receptor beta chains from one sample, sequenced in a study of cytomegalovirus exposure and HLA in healthy donors. PCR was performed using 60 Vbeta and 13 Jbeta primers. Repertoires were generated with immunoSEQ multiplex PCR, while TCRdb's copy carries only in-frame clones and drops some. Among over 55,000 clones listed, approximately 70% were seen once. The sequenced sample consisted of PBMCs. The receptors were gathered from a woman aged 45-59 years in good health and CMV-seropositive.

The J gene is TRBJ1-2, the V gene TRBV6-4; no clear D gene. CDR3 size: 15 residues. CDR1 and CDR2 (germline): MRHNA, SNTAGT. V lost 4 bases to trimming and J lost 2 bases, with 14 bases between them. CDR3 DNA: TGTGCCAGCAGTGCTGAGGTCAGCGGAAACTATGGCTACACCTTC. It encodes CASSAEVSGNYGYTF.

This chain joins TRBV27 and TRBJ2-7; 12 bases line up with TRBD2. Trimming removed 1 base from V and 4 bases from J; junction bases left unmatched: 5. Germline V gene lookup returns CDR1 MNHEY and CDR2 SMNVEV (reference sequence). CDR3 length: 16 amino acids. The CDR3 spells CASSLYASGRAYEQYF. The DNA for the CDR3 is TGTGCCAGCAGTTTATACGCTAGCGGGAGGGCTTACGAGCAGTACTTC.

The V and J genes are TRBV5-5 and TRBJ1-2; 8 bases fit TRBD1. Trimming cost V 4 bases and J 6 bases; bases outside gene matches: 11. The CDR3 is 15 residues long. CDR1 is SGHKS, CDR2 YYEKEE, per germline (reference sequence). CDR3 loop: CASSTISTGENGYTF. CDR3 DNA sequence: TGTGCCAGCAGCACAATATCGACAGGGGAGAATGGCTACACCTTC.

CDR3 amino acids: CASRRGTVGETQYF. CDR3 nucleotide sequence: TGTGCCAGCAGACGTGGGACTGTCGGAGAGACCCAGTACTTC. V usage is TRBV28 and J usage is TRBJ2-5; D possibly corresponds to TRBD2 (6 bases). The germline V gene has CDR1 MDHEN and CDR2 SYDVKM. V lost 6 bases to trimming and J lost 4 bases, with 15 bases between them. The CDR3 spans 14 residues.

This clone was seen a few times. This chain links TRBV7-9 with TRBJ2-7; 11 bases map to TRBD2. V gave up 8 bases and J gave up 4 bases; unmatched junction bases: 4. Germline CDR1 SEHNR, CDR2 FQNEAQ (reference sequence). The CDR3 loop spans 13 amino acids. The DNA of the CDR3 is TGTGCCAGCTCTACTAGCGGGAGTTACGAGCAGTACTTC. Residues: CASSTSGSYEQYF.

V gene TRBV5-6 combines with J gene TRBJ2-7, with 8 bases lining up with TRBD1. The germline gives CDR1 SGHDT, CDR2 YYEEEE. Unmatched junction bases numbered 7, after V lost 4 bases and J lost 4 bases. The CDR3 covers 14 residues. CDR3 loop: CASSVQGALYEQYF. Here the CDR3 DNA reads TGTGCCAGCAGCGTGCAGGGGGCTCTTTACGAGCAGTACTTC.

This CDR3 is CASSRTANTEAFF. The CDR3 DNA reads TGCGCCAGCAGCCGGACAGCTAACACTGAAGCTTTCTTT. V and J are TRBV4-1 and TRBJ1-1; TRBD1 might be the D (6 bases). Per the germline V gene, CDR1 is MGHRA and CDR2 is YSYEKL. V lost 4 bases, J lost 2 bases, and 8 bases lay in between. The CDR3 is 13 residues long.

The rearrangement uses TRBV6-1 and TRBJ2-5; TRBD2 agrees at 14 bases. J lost 4 bases, V lost 11 bases, and 6 bases had no gene match. The length of the CDR3 is 14 residues. Germline lookup yields CDR1 MNHNS and CDR2 SASEGT. The CDR3: CASTGTSGGETQYF. The CDR3 coding sequence is TGTGCCTCGACCGGGACTAGCGGGGGAGAGACCCAGTACTTC.

The genes are TRBV5-4 and TRBJ2-3, with D possibly being TRBD2 (7 bases). The V end lost 5 bases, the J end lost 1 base, and 17 bases lay between the germline ends. Germline values: CDR1 SGHNT, CDR2 YYREEE (reference sequence). CDR3 length equals 16 residues. CDR3 residues: CASSRGGTLGTDTQYF. DNA of the CDR3: TGTGCCAGCAGTAGGGGGGGGACACTTGGCACAGATACGCAGTATTTT.

The chain employs TRBV28 and TRBJ2-7; TRBD1 matches at 8 bases. Germline CDR1 is MDHEN and CDR2 is SYDVKM. V trimming: 4 bases; J trimming: 0 bases; junction bases outside the gene matches: 5. The CDR3 sequence is 15 residues long. As DNA, the CDR3 is TGTGCCAGCAGTTCAGGGGGCGCTTCCTCCTACGAGCAGTACTTC. Translation: CASSSGGASSYEQYF.

This rearrangement joins TRBV7-6 to TRBJ1-1; no firm D call. Trimming removed 2 bases at V and 1 base at J, with 14 bases between. From germline, CDR1 is SGHVS and CDR2 FNYEAQ. CDR3 size: 16 residues. In DNA form, the CDR3 reads TGTGCCAGCAGCTTAAGTTCGGGGTTTGGGAACACTGAAGCTTTCTTT. Translation gives CASSLSSGFGNTEAFF.

The gene calls are TRBV9 and TRBJ1-2, with 7 bases identical to TRBD1. Unmatched junction bases numbered 16, after V lost 1 base and J lost 4 bases. The germline gives CDR1 SGDLS, CDR2 YYNGEE. CDR3 length: 18 residues. CDR3 sequence reads: CASSVTRQGRDWGYGYTF. The CDR3 nucleotides are TGTGCCAGCAGCGTAACAAGACAGGGCCGAGATTGGGGCTATGGCTACACCTTC.